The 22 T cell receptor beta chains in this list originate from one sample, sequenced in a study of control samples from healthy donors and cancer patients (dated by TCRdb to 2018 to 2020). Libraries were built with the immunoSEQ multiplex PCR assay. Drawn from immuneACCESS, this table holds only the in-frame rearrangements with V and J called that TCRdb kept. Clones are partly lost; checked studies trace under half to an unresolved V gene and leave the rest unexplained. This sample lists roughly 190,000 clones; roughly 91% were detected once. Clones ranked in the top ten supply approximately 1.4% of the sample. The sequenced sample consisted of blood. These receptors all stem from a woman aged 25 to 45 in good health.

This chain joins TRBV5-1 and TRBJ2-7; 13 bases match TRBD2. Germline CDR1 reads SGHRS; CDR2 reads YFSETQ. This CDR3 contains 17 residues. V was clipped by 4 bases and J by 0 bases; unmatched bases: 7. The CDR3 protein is CASSHSRTSGSSYEQYF. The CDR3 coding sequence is TGCGCCAGCAGCCACTCTAGGACTAGCGGGAGCTCCTACGAGCAGTACTTC.

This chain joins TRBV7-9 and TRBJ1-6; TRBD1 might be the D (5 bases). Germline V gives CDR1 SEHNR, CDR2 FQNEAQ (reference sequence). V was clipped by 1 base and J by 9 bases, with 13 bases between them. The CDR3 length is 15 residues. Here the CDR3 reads CASSLGEGRGSPLHF. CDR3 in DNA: TGTGCCAGCAGCTTAGGTGAGGGGCGGGGTTCACCCCTCCACTTT.

CDR3 in amino acids: CASSRSTGGDGYTF. The CDR3 DNA reads as TGTGCCAGCTCACGATCAACAGGGGGCGATGGCTACACCTTC. The gene calls are TRBV18 and TRBJ1-2; 9 bases are shared with TRBD1. The germline V gene has CDR1 KGHSH and CDR2 LQKENI. CDR3 length: 14 amino acids. Trimming took 4 bases from V and 6 from J; bases not matched to a gene: 6. Full variable domain (outside the CDR3, taken from reference TRBV18 and TRBJ1-2): NAGVMQNPRHLVRRRGQEARLRCSPMKGHSHVYWYRQLPEEGLKFMVYLQKENIIDESGMPKERFSAEFPKEGPSILRIQQVVRGDSAAYFCASSRSTGGDGYTFGSGTRLTVV.

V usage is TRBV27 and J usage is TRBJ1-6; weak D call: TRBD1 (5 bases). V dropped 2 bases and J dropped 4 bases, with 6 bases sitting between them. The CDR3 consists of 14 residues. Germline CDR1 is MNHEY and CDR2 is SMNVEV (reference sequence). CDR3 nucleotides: TGTGCCAGCAGTTTAGCAGGGTATAATTCACCCCTCCACTTT. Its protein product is CASSLAGYNSPLHF.

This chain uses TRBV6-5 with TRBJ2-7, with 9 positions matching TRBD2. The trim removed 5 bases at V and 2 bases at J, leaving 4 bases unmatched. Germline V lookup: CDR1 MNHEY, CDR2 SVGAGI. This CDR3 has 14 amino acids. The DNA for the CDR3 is TGTGCCAGCAGTCATAGCGGGGGACCCTACGAGCAGTACTTC. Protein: CASSHSGGPYEQYF.

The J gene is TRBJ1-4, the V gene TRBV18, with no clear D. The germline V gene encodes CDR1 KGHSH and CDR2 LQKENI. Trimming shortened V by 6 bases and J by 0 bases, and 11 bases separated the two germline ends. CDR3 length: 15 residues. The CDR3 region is CASSQSQTTNEKLFF. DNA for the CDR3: TGTGCCAGCTCCCAATCACAGACAACTAATGAAAAACTGTTTTTT.

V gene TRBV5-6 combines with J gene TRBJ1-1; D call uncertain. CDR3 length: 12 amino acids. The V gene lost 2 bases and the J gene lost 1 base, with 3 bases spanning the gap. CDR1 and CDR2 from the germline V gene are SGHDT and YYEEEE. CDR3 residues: CASSFQNTEAFF. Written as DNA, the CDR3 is TGTGCCAGCAGCTTCCAGAACACTGAAGCTTTCTTT.

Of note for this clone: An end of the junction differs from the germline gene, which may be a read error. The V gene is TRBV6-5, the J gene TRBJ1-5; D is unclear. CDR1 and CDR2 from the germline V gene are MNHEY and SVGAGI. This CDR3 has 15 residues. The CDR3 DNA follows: TGTGCCAGCGGTTACGCACAGAATAGCAATCAGCCCCAGCATTTT. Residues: CASGYAQNSNQPQHF.

The CDR3 sequence is CASSQDHRETYNEQFF. CDR3 sequence (DNA): TGCGCCAGCAGCCAAGATCATCGGGAAACCTACAATGAGCAGTTCTTC. This chain connects TRBV4-3 to TRBJ2-1; the D gene is possibly TRBD2 (5 bases). Germline lookup yields CDR1 LGHNA and CDR2 YSLEER. This CDR3 contains 16 residues. V shed 0 bases and J shed 2 bases, with 11 bases lying between them.

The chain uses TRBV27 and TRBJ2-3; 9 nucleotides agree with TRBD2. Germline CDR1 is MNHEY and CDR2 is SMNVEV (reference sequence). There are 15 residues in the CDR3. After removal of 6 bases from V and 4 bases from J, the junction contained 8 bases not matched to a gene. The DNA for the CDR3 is TGTGCCAGCAGAATGGCGGGAGGGCCGCCAGATACGCAGTATTTT. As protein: CASRMAGGPPDTQYF.

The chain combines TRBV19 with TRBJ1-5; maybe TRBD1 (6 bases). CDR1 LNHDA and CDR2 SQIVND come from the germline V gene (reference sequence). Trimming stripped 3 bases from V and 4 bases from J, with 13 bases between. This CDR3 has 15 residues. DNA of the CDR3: TGTGCCAGTAGTATCATCAGGGGCCCGAATCAGCCCCAGCATTTT. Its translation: CASSIIRGPNQPQHF.

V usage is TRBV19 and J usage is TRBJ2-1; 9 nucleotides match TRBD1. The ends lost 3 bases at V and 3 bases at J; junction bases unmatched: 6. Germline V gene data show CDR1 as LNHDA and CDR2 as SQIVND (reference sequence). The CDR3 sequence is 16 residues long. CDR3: CASSIQGTGIYNEQFF. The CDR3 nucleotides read TGTGCCAGTAGTATTCAGGGGACAGGGATCTACAATGAGCAGTTCTTC.

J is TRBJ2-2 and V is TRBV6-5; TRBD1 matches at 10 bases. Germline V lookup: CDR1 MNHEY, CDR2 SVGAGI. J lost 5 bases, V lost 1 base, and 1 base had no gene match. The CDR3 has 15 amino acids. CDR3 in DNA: TGTGCCAGCAGTTACTGGACAGGGGGGACCGGGGAGCTGTTTTTT. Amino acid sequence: CASSYWTGGTGELFF.

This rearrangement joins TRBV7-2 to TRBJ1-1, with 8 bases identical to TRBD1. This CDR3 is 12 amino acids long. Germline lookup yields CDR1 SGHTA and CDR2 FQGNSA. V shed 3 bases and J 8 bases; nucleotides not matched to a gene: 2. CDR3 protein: CASSFRDREAFF. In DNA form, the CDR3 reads TGTGCCAGCAGCTTCCGGGACAGGGAAGCTTTCTTT.

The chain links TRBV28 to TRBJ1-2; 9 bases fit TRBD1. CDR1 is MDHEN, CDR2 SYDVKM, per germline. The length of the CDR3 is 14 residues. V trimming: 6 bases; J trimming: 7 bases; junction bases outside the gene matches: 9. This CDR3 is CASSYSQGAVGYTF. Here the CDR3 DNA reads TGTGCCAGCAGCTACTCACAGGGGGCGGTTGGCTACACCTTC.

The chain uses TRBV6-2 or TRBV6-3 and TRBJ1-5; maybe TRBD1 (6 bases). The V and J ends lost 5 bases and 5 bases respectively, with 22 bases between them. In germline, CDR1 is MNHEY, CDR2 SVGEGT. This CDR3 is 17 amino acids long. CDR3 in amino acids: CASSGTRDRRLHQPQHF. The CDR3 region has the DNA TGTGCCAGCAGTGGAACCCGTGACAGGAGACTCCATCAGCCCCAGCATTTT.

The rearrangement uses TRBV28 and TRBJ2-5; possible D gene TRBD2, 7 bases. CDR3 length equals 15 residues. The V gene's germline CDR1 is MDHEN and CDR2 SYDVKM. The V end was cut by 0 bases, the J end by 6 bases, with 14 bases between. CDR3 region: CASSLWGGGLKTQYF. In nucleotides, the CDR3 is TGTGCCAGCAGTTTATGGGGCGGGGGCTTGAAGACCCAGTACTTC.

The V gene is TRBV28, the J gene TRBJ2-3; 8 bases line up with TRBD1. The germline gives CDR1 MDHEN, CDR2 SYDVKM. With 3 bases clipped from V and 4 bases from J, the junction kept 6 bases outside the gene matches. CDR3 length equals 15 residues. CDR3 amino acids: CASSFAAGGADTQYF. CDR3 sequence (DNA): TGTGCCAGCAGTTTCGCGGCAGGGGGCGCAGATACGCAGTATTTT.

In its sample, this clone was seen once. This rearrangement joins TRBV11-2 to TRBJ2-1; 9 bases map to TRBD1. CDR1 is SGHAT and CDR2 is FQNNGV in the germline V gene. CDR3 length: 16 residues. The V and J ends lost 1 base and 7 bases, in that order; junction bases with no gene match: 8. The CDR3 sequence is CASSLAPGQGKNEQFF. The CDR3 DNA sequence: TGTGCCAGCAGCTTAGCCCCGGGACAGGGTAAAAATGAGCAGTTCTTC.

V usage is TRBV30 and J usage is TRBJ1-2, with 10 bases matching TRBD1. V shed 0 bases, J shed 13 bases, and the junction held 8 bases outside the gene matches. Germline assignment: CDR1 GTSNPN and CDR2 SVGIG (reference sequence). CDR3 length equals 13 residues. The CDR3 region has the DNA TGTGCCTGGAGTGTAAGGAGACAGGGGGCATTCACCTTC. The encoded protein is CAWSVRRQGAFTF.

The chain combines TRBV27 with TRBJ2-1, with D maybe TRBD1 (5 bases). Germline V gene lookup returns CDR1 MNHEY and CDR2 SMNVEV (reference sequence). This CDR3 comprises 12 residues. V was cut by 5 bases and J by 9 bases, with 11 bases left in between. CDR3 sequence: CASSPQGGEQFF. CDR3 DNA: TGTGCCAGCAGTCCCCAGGGTGGTGAGCAGTTCTTC.

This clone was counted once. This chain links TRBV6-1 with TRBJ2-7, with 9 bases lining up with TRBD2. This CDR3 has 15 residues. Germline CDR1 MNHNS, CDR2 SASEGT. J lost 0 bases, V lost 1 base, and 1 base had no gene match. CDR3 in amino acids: CASSEGAGGSYEQYF. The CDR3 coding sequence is TGTGCCAGCAGTGAAGGAGCGGGGGGCTCCTACGAGCAGTACTTC.